A single sample is the source of the 26 T cell receptor beta chains below, sequenced in a study of T cell changes during pregnancy in multiple sclerosis. Assay: immunoSEQ multiplex PCR; the TCRdb copy retains only in-frame clones and omits some. Of approximately 70,000 clones listed, about nine tenths are singletons. Sample: CD4+ T cells from peripheral blood mononuclear cells, taken before pregnancy. The receptors were sampled from a female donor with multiple sclerosis, enrolled in a pregnancy study.

The gene calls are TRBV2 and TRBJ1-6; possible D gene TRBD1, 6 bases. The CDR3 sequence is 16 residues long. Germline CDR1 SNHLY, CDR2 FYNNEI. V lost 3 bases, J lost 5 bases, and 14 bases lay in between. The CDR3 region is CASSDMGQRNNSPLHF. CDR3 in DNA: TGTGCCAGCAGTGACATGGGACAAAGGAATAATTCACCCCTCCACTTT. Supplemented by reference TRBV2 and TRBJ1-6, the full variable domain reads EPEVTQTPSHQVTQMGQEVILRCVPISNHLYFYWYRQILGQKVEFLVSFYNNEISEKSEIFDDQFSVERPDGSNFTLKIRSTKLEDSAMYFCASSDMGQRNNSPLHFGNGTRLTVT.

The chain's CDR3 is CASSILITTATDTQYF. The CDR3 region has the DNA TGTGCCAGTAGTATTCTTATCACTACGGCAACAGATACGCAGTATTTT. This chain connects TRBV19 to TRBJ2-3; D gene unclear. Germline V gives CDR1 LNHDA, CDR2 SQIVND (reference sequence). V was clipped by 3 bases and J by 3 bases, with 16 bases between them. The CDR3 length is 16 residues.

The chain is built from TRBV7-9 and TRBJ2-5, with 11 bases that match TRBD1. This CDR3 is built from 16 residues. V dropped 1 base and J dropped 5; count of bases not matched to a gene: 6. Germline loops: CDR1 SEHNR, CDR2 FQNEAQ (reference sequence). The CDR3 sequence: CASSLGRTGGLETQYF. CDR3 DNA: TGTGCCAGCAGCTTAGGGAGGACAGGGGGCTTGGAGACCCAGTACTTC.

This clone was found once. The chain has TRBV7-2 and TRBJ2-3, with TRBD2 matching 11 bases. This CDR3 is built from 15 residues. The V segment lost 4 bases and the J segment 8 bases; nucleotides outside the gene matches: 8. Germline CDR1 is SGHTA and CDR2 is FQGNSA. The CDR3 is CASSSGGTSGFTQYF. The CDR3 DNA reads as TGTGCCAGCAGCTCCGGGGGGACTAGCGGTTTTACGCAGTATTTT.

This clone was recorded a few times. The chain is built from TRBV7-6 and TRBJ1-1, with D maybe TRBD1 (5 bases). The germline V gene encodes CDR1 SGHVS and CDR2 FNYEAQ. The CDR3 extends over 13 amino acids. Trimming removed 5 bases at V and 11 bases at J, with 18 bases between. Written as DNA, the CDR3 is TGTGCCAGCAGCGCACAGGATAGGCTTGGGGCTTTCTTT. As protein: CASSAQDRLGAFF.

J is TRBJ1-2 and V is TRBV29-1; 8 bases are a match to TRBD1. The germline V gene has CDR1 SQVTM and CDR2 ANQGSEA. After removal of 4 bases from V and 6 bases from J, the junction contained 7 bases not matched to a gene. This CDR3 has 13 residues. CDR3 amino acids: CSVGTGKGDGYTF. CDR3 coding DNA: TGCAGCGTTGGGACAGGGAAAGGTGATGGCTACACCTTC.

The gene calls are TRBV6-5 and TRBJ1-2; D possibly corresponds to TRBD1 (5 bases). The CDR3 has 14 amino acids. V was cut by 6 bases and J by 0 bases, with 11 bases left in between. Looked up from germline, CDR1 is MNHEY and CDR2 is SVGAGI. DNA of the CDR3: TGTGCCAGCAGCCGCCCAGGGTCTAACTATGGCTACACCTTC. Its protein is CASSRPGSNYGYTF.

V is TRBV30 and J is TRBJ1-6; the D gene is possibly TRBD1 (6 bases). The germline gives CDR1 GTSNPN, CDR2 SVGIG (reference sequence). The CDR3 is 14 residues long. V lost 4 bases to trimming and J lost 4 bases, with 11 bases between them. CDR3 region: CAWTLRGYNSPLHF. CDR3 nucleotide sequence: TGTGCCTGGACTCTGAGGGGGTATAATTCACCCCTCCACTTT.

V and J are TRBV6-1 and TRBJ2-5; TRBD1 might be the D (6 bases). The CDR3 sequence is 13 residues long. With 6 bases removed from V and 0 bases from J, the gap between germline ends came to 8 bases. The germline gives CDR1 MNHNS, CDR2 SASEGT. The CDR3 reads CASSNRDQETQYF. CDR3 in DNA: TGTGCCAGCAGCAACAGGGACCAAGAGACCCAGTACTTC.

Concerning this clone itself: Other DNA sequences in this sample translate to the same CDR3. The chain combines TRBV7-2 with TRBJ2-5, with no clear D. The CDR3 spans 12 residues. V was cut by 1 base and J by 4 bases, with 4 bases left in between. Germline values: CDR1 SGHTA, CDR2 FQGNSA. The CDR3 DNA reads as TGTGCCAGCAGCTTAGTCCGAGAGACCCAGTACTTC. Amino acid sequence: CASSLVRETQYF.

The chain recombines TRBV6-1 with TRBJ1-5; D is undetermined. The CDR3 contains 14 residues. Germline CDR1 MNHNS, CDR2 SASEGT. Trimming cost V 2 bases and J 1 base, with 6 bases left between them. DNA of the CDR3: TGTGCCAGCAGTGAACTGGGCAGCAATCAGCCCCAGCATTTT. Protein sequence: CASSELGSNQPQHF.

The J gene is TRBJ2-2, the V gene TRBV4-2; TRBD2 matches at 16 bases. The CDR3 is 18 residues long. Trimming at V came to 4 bases and at J to 5 bases, leaving 7 bases not matched to a gene. The germline CDR1 and CDR2 sequences are LGHNA and YNFKEQ. This CDR3 is CASSPRGLAGGGTGELFF. CDR3 coding DNA: TGTGCCAGCAGCCCAAGGGGACTAGCGGGAGGGGGAACCGGGGAGCTGTTTTTT.

The CDR3 sequence is CASSFDRGPWNEQFF. CDR3 in DNA: TGTGCCAGCAGCTTCGACAGGGGGCCTTGGAATGAGCAGTTCTTC. The chain uses TRBV7-3 and TRBJ2-1; 10 bases match TRBD1. With 3 bases clipped from V and 7 bases from J, the junction kept 6 bases outside the gene matches. Germline V gives CDR1 SGHTA, CDR2 FQGTGA. This CDR3 contains 15 residues. Together with reference TRBV7-3 and TRBJ2-1, the CDR3 gives the full variable domain: GAGVSQTPSNKVTEKGKYVELRCDPISGHTALYWYRQSLGQGPEFLIYFQGTGAADDSGLPNDRFFAVRPEGSVSTLKIQRTERGDSAVYLCASSFDRGPWNEQFFGPGTRLTVL.

This clone came up once. J is TRBJ2-3 and V is TRBV7-3; 13 positions match TRBD2. This CDR3 region has 19 residues. In germline, CDR1 is SGHTA, CDR2 FQGTGA. V shed 5 bases and J 4 bases; nucleotides not matched to a gene: 15. The chain's CDR3 is CASSISPGGLAGNPDTQYF. CDR3 DNA sequence: TGTGCCAGCAGCATATCCCCGGGGGGACTAGCGGGAAATCCAGATACGCAGTATTTT.

This chain joins TRBV19 and TRBJ2-3; no reliable D call. Germline V gene lookup returns CDR1 LNHDA and CDR2 SQIVND (reference sequence). V dropped 7 bases and J dropped 2 bases, with 19 bases sitting between them. This CDR3 is built from 16 residues. Written as DNA, the CDR3 is TGTGCCAGTAACGACCCGGGTAGCTACAACACAGATACGCAGTATTTT. Protein: CASNDPGSYNTDTQYF.

The genes are TRBV6-5 and TRBJ1-1; D is undetermined. Deletions cut 10 bases from V and 5 bases from J, with 14 bases between. Germline CDR1 and CDR2: MNHEY and SVGAGI. This CDR3 comprises 12 residues. CDR3 nucleotide sequence: TGTGCCACCCTAACGAGAGGGACTGAAGCTTTCTTT. Amino acid sequence: CATLTRGTEAFF.

The V and J genes are TRBV2 and TRBJ1-5; 10 nucleotides align to TRBD1. CDR1 and CDR2 from the germline V gene are SNHLY and FYNNEI. The J segment lost 2 bases and the V segment lost 8 bases, leaving 9 bases of the junction unmatched. CDR3 size: 16 residues. CDR3: CASVGTGTGGNQPQHF. CDR3 nucleotide sequence: TGTGCCAGCGTAGGGACCGGGACAGGGGGCAATCAGCCCCAGCATTTT.

The chain uses TRBV18 and TRBJ2-1, with unresolved D. This CDR3 is 13 amino acids long. The germline gives CDR1 KGHSH, CDR2 LQKENI. The V and J ends lost 1 base and 7 bases respectively, with 8 bases between them. The CDR3 loop is CASSPLQINEQFF. The DNA of the CDR3 is TGTGCCAGCTCACCACTACAGATTAATGAGCAGTTCTTC.

The rearrangement uses TRBV7-2 and TRBJ1-5; D gene ambiguous. Deletions cut 6 bases from V and 7 bases from J, with 13 bases between. The CDR3 covers 13 residues. Germline V gene lookup returns CDR1 SGHTA and CDR2 FQGNSA. Here the CDR3 DNA reads TGTGCCAGCAGTAACCATCCCGGGCAGCCCCAGCATTTT. Its translation: CASSNHPGQPQHF.

V usage is TRBV19 and J usage is TRBJ2-3, with 8 bases fitting TRBD2. Trimming removed 3 bases from V and 2 bases from J; junction bases left unmatched: 10. The length of the CDR3 is 17 residues. The germline CDR1 and CDR2 sequences are LNHDA and SQIVND (reference sequence). As DNA, the CDR3 is TGTGCCAGTAGTATTGTGGCGGGGGGCCTATTCACAGATACGCAGTATTTT. Protein product: CASSIVAGGLFTDTQYF. The full variable domain, with the rest looked up from reference TRBV19 and TRBJ2-3, is DGGITQSPKYLFRKEGQNVTLSCEQNLNHDAMYWYRQDPGQGLRLIYYSQIVNDFQKGDIAEGYSVSREKKESFPLTVTSAQKNPTAFYLCASSIVAGGLFTDTQYFGPGTRLTVL.

The gene calls are TRBV18 and TRBJ1-1, with 9 bases fitting TRBD1. Germline CDR1 reads KGHSH; CDR2 reads LQKENI. The CDR3 contains 14 residues. With V trimmed by 6 bases and J by 4 bases, 6 bases remained unmatched. The CDR3 is CASSLQGAVTEAFF. In nucleotides, the CDR3 is TGTGCCAGCTCCCTACAGGGGGCCGTCACTGAAGCTTTCTTT.

The chain carries TRBV4-1 and TRBJ1-4; D unresolved. There are 16 residues in the CDR3. Trimming took off 4 bases at V and 6 bases at J, with 18 bases between the two ends. Germline V CDR1 and CDR2: MGHRA, YSYEKL. The CDR3: CASSPPLPGEDEKLFF. The CDR3 DNA sequence: TGCGCCAGCAGCCCACCCCTACCGGGTGAGGATGAAAAACTGTTTTTT.

This sequence joins TRBV19 and TRBJ2-3, with a tentative D call TRBD1 (6 bases). Looked up from germline, CDR1 is LNHDA and CDR2 is SQIVND (reference sequence). The CDR3 runs to 13 residues. V was clipped by 6 bases and J by 0 bases, with 7 bases between them. The CDR3 DNA is TGTGCCAGTAGAGGACAGAGCACAGATACGCAGTATTTT. Translated, it gives CASRGQSTDTQYF.

This chain links TRBV7-2 with TRBJ2-5, with a weak D call TRBD1 (6 bases). Trimming removed 5 bases from V and 2 bases from J, with 12 bases in between. There are 14 residues in the CDR3. CDR1 and CDR2 from the germline V gene are SGHTA and FQGNSA. The CDR3 DNA reads as TGTGCCAGCAGCCCGAGGACAGCTCAAGAGACCCAGTACTTC. Translation gives CASSPRTAQETQYF.

This sequence joins TRBV7-3 and TRBJ2-1; a possible D gene is TRBD2 (6 bases). The germline CDR1 and CDR2 sequences are SGHTA and FQGTGA. The CDR3 covers 14 residues. V lost 5 bases to trimming and J lost 3 bases, with 11 bases between them. CDR3 region: CASSRGTGYNEQFF. In DNA form, the CDR3 reads TGTGCCAGCAGCCGCGGGACTGGCTACAATGAGCAGTTCTTC.

The chain is built from TRBV11-2 and TRBJ1-3; the D gene is possibly TRBD1 (5 bases). The V gene's germline CDR1 is SGHAT and CDR2 FQNNGV. The ends were cut back, 3 bases at V and 3 bases at J, with 6 bases in the middle. This CDR3 is 13 amino acids long. The CDR3 DNA reads TGTGCCAGCAGCTTGACAGATGGAAACACCATATATTTT. It translates to CASSLTDGNTIYF.